The subject of this entry is one T cell receptor (beta chain). TCRdb re-analyzed the 5' RACE reads; it lists each CDR3 protein once, without DNA. Its table records under 500,000 distinct CDR3 sequences. The data were obtained in a study of T cells expressing NK-cell markers. This receptor was obtained from a woman aged 18 to 75 in good health. The sample taken for sequencing was blood T cells: a sorted CD56 or NKG2C T cell subset, CD4+ or CD8+ T cells, or bulk PBMC T cells (not recorded which).

CDR3 loop: CASTDRGGTEAFF. The J gene is TRBJ1-1, the V gene TRBV7-8; TCRdb picks TRBD1, but there is no DNA to check that call. The germline V gene has CDR1 SGHVS and CDR2 FQNEAQ. The CDR3 has 13 residues.